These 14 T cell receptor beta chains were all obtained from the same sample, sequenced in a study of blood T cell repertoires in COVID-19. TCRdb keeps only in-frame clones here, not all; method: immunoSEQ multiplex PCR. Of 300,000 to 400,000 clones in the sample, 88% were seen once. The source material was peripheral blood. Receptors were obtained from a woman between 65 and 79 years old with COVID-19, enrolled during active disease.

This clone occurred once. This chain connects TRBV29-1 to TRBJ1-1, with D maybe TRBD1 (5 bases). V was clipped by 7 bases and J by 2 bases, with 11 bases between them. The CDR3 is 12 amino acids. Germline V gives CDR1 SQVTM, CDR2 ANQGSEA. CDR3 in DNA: TGCAGCGGGGACGGGGGAAACACTGAAGCTTTCTTT. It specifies CSGDGGNTEAFF.

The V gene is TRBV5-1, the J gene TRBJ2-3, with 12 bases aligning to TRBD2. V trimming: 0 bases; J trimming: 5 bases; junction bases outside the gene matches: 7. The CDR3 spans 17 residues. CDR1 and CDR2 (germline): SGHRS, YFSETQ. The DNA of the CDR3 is TGCGCCAGCAGCTTGGCAAGGACTAGCGGGGTCGGAGATACGCAGTATTTT. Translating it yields CASSLARTSGVGDTQYF. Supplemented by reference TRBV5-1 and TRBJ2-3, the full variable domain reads KAGVTQTPRYLIKTRGQQVTLSCSPISGHRSVSWYQQTPGQGLQFLFEYFSETQRNKGNFPGRFSGRQFSNSRSEMNVSTLELGDSALYLCASSLARTSGVGDTQYFGPGTRLTVL.

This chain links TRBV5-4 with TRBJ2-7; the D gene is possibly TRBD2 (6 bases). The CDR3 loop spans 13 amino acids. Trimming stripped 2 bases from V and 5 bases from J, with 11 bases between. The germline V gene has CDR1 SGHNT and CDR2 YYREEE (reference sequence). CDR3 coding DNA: TGTGCCAGCAGCTTTCGCGCGGGGCACGAGCAGTACTTC. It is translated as CASSFRAGHEQYF.

CDR3 in amino acids: CASSYGSGQGEKLFF. The CDR3 bases are TGTGCCAGCAGTTACGGGTCGGGACAAGGGGAAAAACTGTTTTTT. This chain uses TRBV6-6 with TRBJ1-4, with D maybe TRBD1 (6 bases). CDR3 length: 15 amino acids. Germline V gene data show CDR1 as MNHNY and CDR2 as SVGAGI (reference sequence). The germline V and J ends were trimmed by 2 bases and 8 bases, with 15 bases remaining between them.

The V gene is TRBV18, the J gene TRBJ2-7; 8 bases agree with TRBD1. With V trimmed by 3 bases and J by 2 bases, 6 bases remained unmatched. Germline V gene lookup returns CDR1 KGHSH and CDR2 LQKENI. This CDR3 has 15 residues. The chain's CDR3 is CASSPQGASTYEQYF. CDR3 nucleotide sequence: TGTGCCAGCTCACCGCAGGGGGCTTCCACCTACGAGCAGTACTTC.

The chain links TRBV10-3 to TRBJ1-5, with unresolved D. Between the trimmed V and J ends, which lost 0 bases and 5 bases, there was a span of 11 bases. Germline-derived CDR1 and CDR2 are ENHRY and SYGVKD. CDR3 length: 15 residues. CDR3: CAISESGGNDQPQHF. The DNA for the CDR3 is TGTGCCATCAGTGAGTCGGGAGGCAACGATCAGCCCCAGCATTTT.

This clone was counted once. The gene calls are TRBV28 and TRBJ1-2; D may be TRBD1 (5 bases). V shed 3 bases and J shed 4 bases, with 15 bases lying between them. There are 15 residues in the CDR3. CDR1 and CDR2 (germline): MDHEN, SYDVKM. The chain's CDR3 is CASSFPTGLSYGYTF. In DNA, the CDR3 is TGTGCCAGCAGTTTCCCCACAGGCCTCTCCTATGGCTACACCTTC.

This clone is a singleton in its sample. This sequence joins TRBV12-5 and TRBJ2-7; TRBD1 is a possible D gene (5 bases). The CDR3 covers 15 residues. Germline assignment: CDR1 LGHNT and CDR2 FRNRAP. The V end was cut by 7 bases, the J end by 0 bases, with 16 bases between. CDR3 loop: CASALGDPSSYEQYF. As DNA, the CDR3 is TGTGCTAGTGCCCTAGGGGATCCTAGCTCCTACGAGCAGTACTTC.

CDR3 amino acids: CASSPSGDQETQYF. As DNA, the CDR3 is TGTGCCAGCAGCCCCTCGGGGGACCAAGAGACCCAGTACTTC. V is TRBV5-8 and J is TRBJ2-5; D might be TRBD2 (6 bases). The CDR3 runs to 14 residues. Per the germline V gene, CDR1 is SGHTS and CDR2 is YDEGEE. V was clipped by 4 bases and J by 0 bases, with 10 bases between them.

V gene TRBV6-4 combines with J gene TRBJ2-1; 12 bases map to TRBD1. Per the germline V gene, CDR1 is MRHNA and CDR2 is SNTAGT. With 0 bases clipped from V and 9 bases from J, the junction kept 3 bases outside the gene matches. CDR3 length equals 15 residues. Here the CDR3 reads CASSDSGTGGGEQFF. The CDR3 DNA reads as TGTGCCAGCAGTGACTCCGGGACAGGGGGCGGTGAGCAGTTCTTC.

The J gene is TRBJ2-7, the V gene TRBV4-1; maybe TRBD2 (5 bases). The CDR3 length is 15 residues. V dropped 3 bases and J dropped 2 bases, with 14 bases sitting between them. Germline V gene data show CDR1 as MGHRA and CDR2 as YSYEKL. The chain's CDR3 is CASSQRASATYEQYF. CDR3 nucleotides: TGCGCCAGCAGCCAGAGGGCCTCGGCGACCTACGAGCAGTACTTC.

The CDR3, as DNA: TGCGCCAGCAGCCACCCCAAGAGGGGACTAGCGGTTCATACGCAGTATTTT. Its protein product is CASSHPKRGLAVHTQYF. This chain links TRBV4-1 with TRBJ2-3, with 11 bases matching TRBD2. Germline values: CDR1 MGHRA, CDR2 YSYEKL. The CDR3 extends over 17 amino acids. The J segment lost 7 bases and the V segment lost 3 bases, leaving 12 bases of the junction unmatched.

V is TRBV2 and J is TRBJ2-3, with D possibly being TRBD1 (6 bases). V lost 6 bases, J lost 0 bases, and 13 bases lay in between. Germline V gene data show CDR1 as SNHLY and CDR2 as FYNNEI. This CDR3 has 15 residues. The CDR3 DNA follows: TGTGCCAGCAGCAGGGGACCCAGCAGCACAGATACGCAGTATTTT. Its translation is CASSRGPSSTDTQYF.

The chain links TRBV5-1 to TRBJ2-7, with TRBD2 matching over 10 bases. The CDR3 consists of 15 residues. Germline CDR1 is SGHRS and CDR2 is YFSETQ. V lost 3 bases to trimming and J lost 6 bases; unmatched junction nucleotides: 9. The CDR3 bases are TGCGCCAGCAGCTCCGTAGCGGGGGGAAGTGTCGAGCAGTACTTC. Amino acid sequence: CASSSVAGGSVEQYF.